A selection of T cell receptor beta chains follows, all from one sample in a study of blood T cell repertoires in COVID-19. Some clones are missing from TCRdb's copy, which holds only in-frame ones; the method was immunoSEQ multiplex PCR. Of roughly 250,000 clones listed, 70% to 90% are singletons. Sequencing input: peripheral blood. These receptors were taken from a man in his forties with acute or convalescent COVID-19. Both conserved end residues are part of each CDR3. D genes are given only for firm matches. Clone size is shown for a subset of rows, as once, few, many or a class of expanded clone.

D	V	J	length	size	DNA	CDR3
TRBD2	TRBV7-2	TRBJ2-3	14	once	TGTGCCAGCAGCTCCGGACTAGCGGGGGATACGCAGTATTTT	CASSSGLAGDTQYF
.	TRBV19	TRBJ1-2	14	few	TGTGCCAGCGGCTTGGGAGGAGGTAACTATGGCTACACCTTC	CASGLGGGNYGYTF
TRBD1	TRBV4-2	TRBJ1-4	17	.	TGTGCCAGCAGCCAGCCGGGACAGGGGGTATCTAATGAAAAACTGTTTTTT	CASSQPGQGVSNEKLFF
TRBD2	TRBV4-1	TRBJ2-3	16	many	TGCGCCAGCAGCCATCCACTAGCGGGGTGGAGAGATACGCAGTATTTT	CASSHPLAGWRDTQYF
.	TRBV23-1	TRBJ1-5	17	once	TGCGCCAGCAGTCAATCTTGGGAACAGGACGATAATCAGCCCCAGCATTTT	CASSQSWEQDDNQPQHF
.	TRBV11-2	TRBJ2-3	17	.	TGTGCCAGCAGCTTAGAGGCCGGGGATGTGTCCACAGATACGCAGTATTTT	CASSLEAGDVSTDTQYF
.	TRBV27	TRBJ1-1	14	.	TGTGCCAGCAGTTTATTTCGGGGTTGGCCTGAAGCTTTCTTT	CASSLFRGWPEAFF
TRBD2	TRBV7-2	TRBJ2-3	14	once	TGTGCCATACTACGCGGGGGGGCAACAGATACGCAGTATTTT	CAILRGGATDTQYF
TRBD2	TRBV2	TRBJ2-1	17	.	TGTGCCAGCACTCCCGCCGGTCTAGCGGGGATTTACAATGAGCAGTTCTTC	CASTPAGLAGIYNEQFF
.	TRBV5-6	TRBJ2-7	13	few	TGTGCCAGCCGCCCGTGGGCAATCGGCGAGCAGTACTTC	CASRPWAIGEQYF
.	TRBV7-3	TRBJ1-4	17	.	TGTGCCAGCAGCTTACATTCGGGGGGACAAGCCCATGAAAAACTGTTTTTT	CASSLHSGGQAHEKLFF
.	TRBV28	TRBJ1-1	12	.	TGTGCCACGTTTCTGGGGGGGACTGAAGCTTTCTTT	CATFLGGTEAFF
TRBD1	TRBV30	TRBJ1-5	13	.	TGTGCCTGGGGGACAGATAGCAATCAGCCCCAGCATTTT	CAWGTDSNQPQHF
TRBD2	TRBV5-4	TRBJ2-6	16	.	TGTGCCAGCAGCCCTTCGGGAGGGGACGGGGCCAACGTCCTGACTTTC	CASSPSGGDGANVLTF
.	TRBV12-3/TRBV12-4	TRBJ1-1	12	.	TGTGCCAGCACGACTGGGTATGGTGAAGCTTTCTTT	CASTTGYGEAFF
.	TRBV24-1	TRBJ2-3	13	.	TGTGCCACCAGTGATCTTACAGTAGATACGCAGTATTTT	CATSDLTVDTQYF
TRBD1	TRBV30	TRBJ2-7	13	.	TGTGCCTGTTATCGGGACAGCTCCTACGAGCAGTACTTC	CACYRDSSYEQYF
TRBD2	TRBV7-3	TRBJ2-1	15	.	TGTGCCAGCACCTGGGGCGGGGGGACCGACAATGAGCAGTTCTTC	CASTWGGGTDNEQFF
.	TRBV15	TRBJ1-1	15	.	TGTGCCACCAGCAGAGAGCAGAGACAGGACACTGAAGCTTTCTTT	CATSREQRQDTEAFF
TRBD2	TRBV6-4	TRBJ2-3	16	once	TGTGCCAGCAGTGACTCGACTAGCGGGGGCACAGATACGCAGTATTTT	CASSDSTSGGTDTQYF
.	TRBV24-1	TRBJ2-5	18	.	TGTGCCACCAGTGACCATGGGGGGGGCCCAGGTGATCAAGAGACCCAGTACTTC	CATSDHGGGPGDQETQYF
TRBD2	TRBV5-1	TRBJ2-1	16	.	TGCGCCAGCAGCTTGACCGGGGGGGCCCGCCCGAATGAGCAGTTCTTC	CASSLTGGARPNEQFF
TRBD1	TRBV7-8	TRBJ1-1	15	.	TGTGCCAGCAGCTTTGGGACAGGGGGTTACACTGAAGCTTTCTTT	CASSFGTGGYTEAFF
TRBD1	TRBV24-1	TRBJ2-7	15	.	TGTGCCACCAGTGCGCCGGGACAGGGTAGGAACGAGCAGTACTTC	CATSAPGQGRNEQYF
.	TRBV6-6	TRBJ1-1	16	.	TGTGCCAGCAGTTACTCGGGCAGGGGAACTGGCATCGAAGCTTTCTTT	CASSYSGRGTGIEAFF
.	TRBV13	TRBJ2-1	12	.	TGTGCCAGCAGCGGAGGGGTCAATCGGCAGTTCTTC	CASSGGVNRQFF
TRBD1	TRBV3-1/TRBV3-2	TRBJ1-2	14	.	TGTGCCAGCAGCCCCGGGACAGGGACGTATGGCTACACCTTC	CASSPGTGTYGYTF
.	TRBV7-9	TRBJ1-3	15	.	TGTGCCAGCAGTTACCGGGACTCCTCTGGAAACACCATATATTTT	CASSYRDSSGNTIYF
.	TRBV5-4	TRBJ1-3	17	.	TGTGCCAGTTCGGGGAGGGACCCAATAGGAACTGGAAACACCATATATTTT	CASSGRDPIGTGNTIYF
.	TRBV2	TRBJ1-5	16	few	TGTGCCAGCACCCCCTCTGGGGGGATTTTGGGTCAGCCCCAGCATTTT	CASTPSGGILGQPQHF
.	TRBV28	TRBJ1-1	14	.	TGTGCCAGCAGTTTGGGAGGGGACAACACTGAAGCTTTCTTT	CASSLGGDNTEAFF
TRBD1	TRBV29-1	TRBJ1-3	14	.	TGCAGCGCCTTGGGACAGGGCTCTGGAAACACCATATATTTT	CSALGQGSGNTIYF
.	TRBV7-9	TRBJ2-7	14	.	TGTGCCAGCAGCTTAGGCAGGAACCTCTACGAGCAGTACTTC	CASSLGRNLYEQYF
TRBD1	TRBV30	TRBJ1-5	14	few	TGTGCCTGGACTGGGGGACAGGGGAACCAGCCCCAGCATTTT	CAWTGGQGNQPQHF
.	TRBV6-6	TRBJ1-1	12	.	TGTGCCAGCAGTTATCCTACCACTGAAGCTTTCTTT	CASSYPTTEAFF
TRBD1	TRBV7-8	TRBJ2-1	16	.	TGTGCCAGCAGCTTGAGAGGACAGGGACCCTACAATGAGCAGTTCTTC	CASSLRGQGPYNEQFF
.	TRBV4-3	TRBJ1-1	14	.	TGCGCCAGCAGCCAAGACAGGGGCTACACTGAAGCTTTCTTT	CASSQDRGYTEAFF
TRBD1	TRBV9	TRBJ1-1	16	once	TGTGCCAGCAGCGTAGGGACAGGGGTTGGTCGCACTGAAGCTTTCTTT	CASSVGTGVGRTEAFF
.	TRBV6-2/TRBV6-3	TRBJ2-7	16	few	TGTGCCAGCAGTCAACCGCAGGGCAGGGGAAGCTACGAGCAGTACTTC	CASSQPQGRGSYEQYF
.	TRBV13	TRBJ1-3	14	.	TGTGCCGGCAGCTCCCCGGGAGGAATGAACACCATATATTTT	CAGSSPGGMNTIYF
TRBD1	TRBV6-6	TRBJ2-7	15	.	TGTGCCAGCAGTTATCCGGGACAGGGATTCTACGAGCAGTACTTC	CASSYPGQGFYEQYF
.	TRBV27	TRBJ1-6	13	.	TGTGCCAGCAGTCCGTACAGGAATTCACCCCTCCACTTT	CASSPYRNSPLHF
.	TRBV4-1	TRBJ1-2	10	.	TGCGCCACCGGGATTCGAGGGCCCCGCTTC	CATGIRGPRF
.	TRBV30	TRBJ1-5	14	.	TGTGCCTGGAGTGATGGACAGTTATTTGGGCCCCAGCATTTT	CAWSDGQLFGPQHF
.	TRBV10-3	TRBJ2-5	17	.	TGTGCCATCAGTGAGTCGAGTAGCAGGGTGGGTCAAGAGACCCAGTACTTC	CAISESSSRVGQETQYF
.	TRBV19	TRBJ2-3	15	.	TGTGCCAGTAGTATTTTCGCGGAACTCACAGATACGCAGTATTTT	CASSIFAELTDTQYF
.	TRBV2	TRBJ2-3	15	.	TGTGCCAGCAGCGCACATGCTCTCGGCACAGATACGCAGTATTTT	CASSAHALGTDTQYF
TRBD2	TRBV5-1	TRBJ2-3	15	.	TGCGCCAGCACGGTCGGAGCGGGGATCACAGATACGCAGTATTTT	CASTVGAGITDTQYF
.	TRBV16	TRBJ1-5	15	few	TGTGCCAGCAGACAGGGCAAAGGTTTGGGTCAGCCCCAGCATTTT	CASRQGKGLGQPQHF
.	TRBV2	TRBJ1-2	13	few	TGTGCCAGCAAATCACAGTTGAACTATGGCTACACCTTC	CASKSQLNYGYTF
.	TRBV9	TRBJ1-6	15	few	TGTGCCAGCAGCTCCAGGGCCGGACGAATCTCACCCCTCCACTTT	CASSSRAGRISPLHF
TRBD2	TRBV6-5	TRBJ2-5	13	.	TGTGCCAGCCTAGGAGCGGGGGGCCGCACCCAGTACTTC	CASLGAGGRTQYF
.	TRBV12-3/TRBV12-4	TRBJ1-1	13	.	TGTGCCAGCAGTCCACAGGGATGGTCTGAAGCTTTCTTT	CASSPQGWSEAFF